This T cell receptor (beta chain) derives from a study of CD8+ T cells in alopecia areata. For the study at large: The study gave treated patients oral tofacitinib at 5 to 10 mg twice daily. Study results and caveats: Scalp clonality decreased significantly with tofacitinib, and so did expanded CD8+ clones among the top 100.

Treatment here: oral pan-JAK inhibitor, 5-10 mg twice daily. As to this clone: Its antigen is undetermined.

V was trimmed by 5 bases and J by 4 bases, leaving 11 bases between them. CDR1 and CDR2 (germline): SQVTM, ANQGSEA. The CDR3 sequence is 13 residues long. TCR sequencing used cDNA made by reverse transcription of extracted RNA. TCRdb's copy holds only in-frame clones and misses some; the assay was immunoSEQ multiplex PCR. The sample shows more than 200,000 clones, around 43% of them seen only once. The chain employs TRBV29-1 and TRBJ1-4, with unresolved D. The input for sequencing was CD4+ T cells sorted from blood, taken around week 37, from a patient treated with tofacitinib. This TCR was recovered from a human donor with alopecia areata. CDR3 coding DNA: TGCAGCGTTCGCGGGTTCGGTAATGAAAAACTGTTTTTT. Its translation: CSVRGFGNEKLFF.